This T cell receptor beta chain was captured in a study of technical replicates of blood from a handful of donors. Measured with immunoSEQ multiplex PCR; TCRdb has only the in-frame clones, and not every one. This sample has tens of thousands of clones, with nearly 96% found just once. The CDR3 is 12 residues long. Germline V gene sequence: CDR1 SGHVS, CDR2 FNYEAQ. V shed 5 bases, J shed 11 bases, and the junction held 6 bases outside the gene matches. The source of this sequence is a human donor in good health. Input material: T cells isolated from PBMCs. The chain combines TRBV7-6 with TRBJ1-1; 9 bases align to TRBD1. As DNA, the CDR3 is TGTGCCAGCAGCACCGGACAGGGGTTCGCTTTCTTT. Translating gives CASSTGQGFAFF.